The 9 T cell receptor beta chains given below trace back to one sample, sequenced in a study of regulatory T cells in long-lasting Graves disease (dated by TCRdb to the early 2020s). In the paper's terms, the time point label means: newly diagnosed GD, antithyroid drugs for less than 3 months. For both TCR sequencing and RNA sequencing, RNA was extracted from PBMCs in TRIzol. Library prep was done by multiplex PCR. Sequenced using an Illumina HiSeq 4000. TCR beta libraries were built with iRepertoire HTBI primers and Arm-PCR amplification of CDR3 regions. TCRdb applied fastp at Q25 and MiXCR to the public reads, then kept only in-frame beta chains. Merged by CDR3 protein, the rows form single entries marked with the most common genes and DNA. Within this sample are a few hundred thousand distinct CDR3 sequences, with approximately 15% of them counted one time only. 8.5% to 10% of the sample comes from the top ten.

The same data also went into a second study, on T cells in Graves' hyperthyroidism and ophthalmopathy.

The input for sequencing was peripheral blood mononuclear cells (PBMCs), taken at new diagnosis, from a patient treated with antithyroid drugs. The receptors originated from a man aged 30 to 39 with Graves disease. Donor details come from another sample of the same person, matched by shared clones.

Many counts were recorded for this clonotype. The rearrangement joins TRBV10-2 to TRBJ2-3, with no clear D. The V end was cut by 8 bases, the J end by 6 bases, with 12 bases between. The germline gives CDR1 WSHSY, CDR2 SAAADI. The CDR3 is made up of 12 amino acids. DNA for the CDR3: TGCGCCAGCGGTCCGGTCGGGGATACGCAGTATTTT. Translated: CASGPVGDTQYF.

This clonotype was detected ten times or more. V is TRBV20-1 and J is TRBJ2-7; 8 bases are shared with TRBD2. With 0 bases clipped from V and 3 bases from J, the junction kept 4 bases outside the gene matches. Germline lookup yields CDR1 DFQATT and CDR2 SNEGSKA (reference sequence). The CDR3 length is 14 residues. The CDR3 DNA follows: TGCAGTGCTAGAGAACAGCGGGAGCTCTACGAGCAGTACTTC. Protein: CSAREQRELYEQYF.

The table lists this clonotype with many counts. The chain is built from TRBV12-3 or TRBV12-4 and TRBJ2-7, with TRBD1 matching over 9 bases. V shed 4 bases, J shed 3 bases, and the junction held 4 bases outside the gene matches. The length of the CDR3 is 14 residues. For the CDR3, the DNA is TGTGCCAGCAGTTCGGGACAGGGATTCTACGAGCAGTACTTC. This codes for CASSSGQGFYEQYF.

The chain couples TRBV7-2 to TRBJ1-4; 9 nucleotides match TRBD1. Losses at the gene ends were 5 bases for V and 7 bases for J; bases not matched to a gene: 5. The length of the CDR3 is 14 residues. Germline CDR1 is SGHTA and CDR2 is FQGNSA. CDR3 nucleotides: TGTGCCAGCAGCCCCGGGACAGGGCCTGAAAAACTGTTTTTT. It translates to CASSPGTGPEKLFF.

The rearrangement uses TRBV6-1 and TRBJ1-2; tentative D call: TRBD1 (5 bases). Between the trimmed V and J ends, which lost 2 bases and 2 bases, there was a span of 6 bases. Germline V gives CDR1 MNHNS, CDR2 SASEGT. CDR3 length: 13 residues. The DNA for the CDR3 is TGTGCCAGCAGTGAACGGGGGAACTATGGCTACACCTTC. Its protein product is CASSERGNYGYTF.

The V call is TRBV7-9, the J call TRBJ1-5; TRBD1 might be the D (5 bases). The length of the CDR3 is 18 residues. Germline V CDR1 and CDR2: SEHNR, FQNEAQ (reference sequence). The ends were cut back, 4 bases at V and 5 bases at J, with 24 bases in the middle. The DNA of the CDR3 is TGTGCCAGCAGCTCCGCCGATTGGGGGGAGCTTTGGGATCAGCCCCAGCATTTT. This translates into CASSSADWGELWDQPQHF.

This clonotype has only a few counts. The chain combines TRBV7-9 with TRBJ1-4; 8 bases fit TRBD1. The CDR3 contains 16 residues. Looked up from germline, CDR1 is SEHNR and CDR2 is FQNEAQ (reference sequence). V lost 1 base and J lost 5; bases outside the gene matches: 6. CDR3 in amino acids: CASSLGDRGKNEKLFF. The DNA of the CDR3 is TGTGCCAGCAGCTTAGGCGACAGGGGCAAAAATGAAAAACTGTTTTTT.

This clonotype has only a few counts. The V and J genes are TRBV20-1 and TRBJ1-1; TRBD1 agrees at 7 bases. The CDR3 is 12 amino acids. The germline V gene encodes CDR1 DFQATT and CDR2 SNEGSKA (reference sequence). Trimming removed 6 bases from V and 6 bases from J; junction bases left unmatched: 7. The CDR3 DNA is TGCAGTGCCGTACAGGGGTACGCTGAAGCTTTCTTT. Translating it yields CSAVQGYAEAFF.

Points on this clonotype: This sequence may be a read error, since a much larger clone differs from it by one base. The CDR3 loop is CAGSRTSGSNEQFF. The CDR3 bases are TGTGCCGGCAGTCGGACTAGCGGGAGCAATGAGCAGTTCTTC. The chain has TRBV12-3 or TRBV12-4 and TRBJ2-1; 13 nucleotides align to TRBD2. This CDR3 contains 14 residues.